The 26 T cell receptor beta chains given below trace back to one sample, sequenced in a study of T cell repertoires in cytomegalovirus infection. TCRdb independently ran MiXCR on the reads; one entry per CDR3 protein. The sample records 400,000 or so distinct CDR3 sequences, 15% to 20% being singletons. The sequenced material came from PBMCs. These receptors all stem from a human donor in good health (CMV status not recorded). Some clones in this sample may be carry-over from other donors' samples.

The rearrangement joins TRBV15 to TRBJ2-1; D is perhaps TRBD1 (6 bases). V lost 3 bases to trimming and J lost 10 bases, with 16 bases between them. This CDR3 comprises 14 residues. CDR1 is LNHNV, CDR2 YYDKDF, per germline (reference sequence). The CDR3 is CATSSRDKLREQFF. The DNA of the CDR3 is TGTGCCACCAGCAGCCGGGACAAACTCCGCGAGCAGTTCTTC.

The V call is TRBV2, the J call TRBJ2-5, with a possible D match to TRBD1 (6 bases). This CDR3 spans 11 amino acids. CDR1 and CDR2 (germline): SNHLY, FYNNEI. Trimming left V 7 bases short and J 6 bases short, with 9 bases between. The CDR3: CASITGKTQYF. CDR3 nucleotides: TGTGCCAGCATAACAGGGAAGACCCAGTACTTC. Full variable domain (outside the CDR3, taken from reference TRBV2 and TRBJ2-5): EPEVTQTPSHQVTQMGQEVILRCVPISNHLYFYWYRQILGQKVEFLVSFYNNEISEKSEIFDDQFSVERPDGSNFTLKIRSTKLEDSAMYFCASITGKTQYFGPGTRLLVL.

The chain has TRBV12-3 or TRBV12-4 and TRBJ2-5; weak D call: TRBD2 (6 bases). V was pared by 5 bases and J by 3 bases, with 10 bases between. The CDR3 is 13 residues long. The CDR3 coding sequence is TGTGCCAGCAGTCTGTGGGGGGAAGAGACCCAGTACTTC. It yields the protein CASSLWGEETQYF.

This clonotype was observed a single time. V and J are TRBV2 and TRBJ1-1; D is ambiguous. The CDR3 totals 13 residues. Trimming removed 2 bases from V and 10 bases from J, with 14 bases in between. Germline V gene data show CDR1 as SNHLY and CDR2 as FYNNEI. CDR3: CASSERFAYGAFF. The CDR3 DNA reads as TGTGCCAGCAGTGAAAGGTTTGCATATGGAGCTTTCTTT.

This clonotype was picked up many times. The J gene is TRBJ2-5, the V gene TRBV7-2, with 8 bases lining up with TRBD2. V lost 5 bases, J lost 4 bases, and 6 bases stayed unmatched. The CDR3 extends over 14 amino acids. Per germline, CDR1 SGHTA and CDR2 FQGNSA. The CDR3 DNA is TGTGCCAGCAGCCGGGGACTAGTGGGAGAGACCCAGTACTTC. Amino acid sequence: CASSRGLVGETQYF.

This clonotype was observed a handful of times. This chain connects TRBV6-6 to TRBJ1-2, with a tentative D call TRBD1 (5 bases). Germline CDR1 MNHNY, CDR2 SVGAGI (reference sequence). This CDR3 has 16 residues. The ends were cut back, 8 bases at V and 5 bases at J, with 24 bases in the middle. In DNA form, the CDR3 reads TGTGCCAGCGGCTCGCCTGTAGACAGAGCCTCTTATGGCTACACCTTC. It codes for CASGSPVDRASYGYTF.

In this sample, this clonotype turned up once. The rearrangement uses TRBV19 and TRBJ2-1; TRBD2 might be the D (6 bases). Deletions cut 4 bases from V and 16 bases from J, with 20 bases between. Germline CDR1 and CDR2: LNHDA and SQIVND (reference sequence). This CDR3 has 13 residues. CDR3 protein: CASSTTGGDRVFF. CDR3 nucleotides: TGTGCCAGTAGTACGACTGGAGGGGATCGGGTTTTCTTC.

This clonotype was seen repeatedly, ten times or more. The V call is TRBV5-4, the J call TRBJ2-7, with 7 bases matching TRBD1. J was trimmed by 6 bases and V by 3 bases; bases with no gene match: 12. Germline loops: CDR1 SGHNT, CDR2 YYREEE (reference sequence). There are 15 residues in the CDR3. The CDR3 DNA follows: TGTGCCAGCAGCTCGTCCGGGACAGCAGTAGGCGAGCAGTACTTC. It translates to CASSSSGTAVGEQYF.

At least ten counts were recorded for this clonotype. The rearrangement links TRBV11-2 to TRBJ2-5; 8 nucleotides line up with TRBD2. V was pared by 5 bases and J by 5 bases, with 7 bases of the junction left unmatched. The CDR3 consists of 14 residues. Germline V gives CDR1 SGHAT, CDR2 FQNNGV. CDR3 in DNA: TGTGCCAGCAGCACCGGTAGCGGGGTTGAGACCCAGTACTTC. Its protein product is CASSTGSGVETQYF.

The chain carries TRBV2 and TRBJ2-5; 14 bases agree with TRBD2. Looked up from germline, CDR1 is SNHLY and CDR2 is FYNNEI. The ends lost 7 bases at V and 4 bases at J; junction bases unmatched: 5. This CDR3 spans 15 amino acids. CDR3 amino acids: CASTRLAGGLETQYF. The CDR3 nucleotides read TGTGCCAGCACCCGACTAGCGGGGGGGCTAGAGACCCAGTACTTC.

This sequence joins TRBV12-3 or TRBV12-4 and TRBJ2-7; tentatively, D is TRBD2 (5 bases). V dropped 4 bases and J dropped 4 bases, with 11 bases sitting between them. CDR3 length: 13 residues. CDR3 sequence: CASSSLPGYEQYF. CDR3 bases: TGTGCCAGCAGTTCCCTCCCGGGGTACGAGCAGTACTTC.

In its sample, this clonotype was seen a few times. In nucleotides, the CDR3 is TGTGCCAGCAAGAGGGGAACCACAAGTGAGCAGTTCTTC. Its translation is CASKRGTTSEQFF. The chain has TRBV2 and TRBJ2-1, with D perhaps assigned TRBD1 or TRBD2 (5 bases each). Trimming took 7 bases from V and 9 from J, leaving 16 bases between them. CDR3 length: 13 amino acids. The germline V gene encodes CDR1 SNHLY and CDR2 FYNNEI.

This sequence joins TRBV6-6 and TRBJ1-2; 9 bases line up with TRBD1. Trimming at V came to 5 bases and at J to 2 bases, leaving 3 bases not matched to a gene. This CDR3 has 14 residues. Germline V CDR1 and CDR2: MNHNY, SVGAGI (reference sequence). CDR3 DNA sequence: TGTGCCAGCAGTGTACAGGGGGCGAACTATGGCTACACCTTC. Translating gives CASSVQGANYGYTF.

This chain links TRBV5-5 with TRBJ2-1, with TRBD1 as a possible D gene (6 bases). Germline V gene sequence: CDR1 SGHKS, CDR2 YYEKEE (reference sequence). The CDR3 runs to 15 residues. Trimming shortened V by 0 bases and J by 8 bases, and 15 bases separated the two germline ends. CDR3 sequence: CASSLVGAQRDEQFF. As DNA, the CDR3 is TGTGCCAGCAGCTTGGTGGGGGCGCAGAGGGATGAGCAGTTCTTC.

The V call is TRBV18, the J call TRBJ2-7, with TRBD1 as a possible D gene (5 bases). Trimming shortened V by 4 bases and J by 3 bases, and 10 bases separated the two germline ends. The CDR3 runs 13 residues. From germline, CDR1 is KGHSH and CDR2 LQKENI. The DNA of the CDR3 is TGTGCCAGCTCACAGGGGCCGCGCTACGAGCAGTACTTC. Translating gives CASSQGPRYEQYF.

V usage is TRBV9 and J usage is TRBJ2-3; D unresolved. Deletions cut 0 bases from V and 2 bases from J, with 13 bases between. The CDR3 spans 16 residues. The germline gives CDR1 SGDLS, CDR2 YYNGEE. CDR3 amino acids: CASSVGTVHNTDTQYF. CDR3 nucleotides: TGTGCCAGCAGCGTAGGGACGGTCCATAACACAGATACGCAGTATTTT.

This clonotype has a count of ten or more. The chain links TRBV7-2 to TRBJ2-1; D call uncertain. Between the trimmed V and J ends, which lost 5 bases and 9 bases, there was a span of 14 bases. The CDR3 has 13 amino acids. Germline-derived CDR1 and CDR2 are SGHTA and FQGNSA. The CDR3 spells CASSAGPSGEQFF. The DNA of the CDR3 is TGTGCCAGCAGCGCCGGTCCCTCGGGTGAGCAGTTCTTC.

This clonotype was observed at least ten times. The chain uses TRBV7-9 and TRBJ2-4; TRBD2 aligns across 8 bases. The CDR3 totals 16 residues. V shed 1 base, J shed 1 base, and the junction held 3 bases outside the gene matches. Germline CDR1 and CDR2: SEHNR and FQNEAQ (reference sequence). CDR3 in DNA: TGTGCCAGCAGCTTAGGCGGGGGGCCCGCCAAAAACATTCAGTACTTC. Residues: CASSLGGGPAKNIQYF.

This clonotype was counted at least ten times. One base away lies a much larger clone, so this may be a sequencing read error. The V and J genes are TRBV7-9 and TRBJ2-3, with a weak D call TRBD2 (6 bases). CDR1 is SEHNR and CDR2 is FQNEAQ in the germline V gene (reference sequence). This CDR3 has 15 amino acids. V was shortened by 4 bases and J by 0 bases, with 11 bases between the two germline ends. CDR3 coding DNA: TGTGCCAGCAGCTGGGGACTGCCTAGCACAGATACGCAGTATTTT. This sequence encodes CASSWGLPSTDTQYF.

This clonotype was detected ten times or more. The chain links TRBV7-9 to TRBJ1-1; D remains unclear. Germline V gene data show CDR1 as SEHNR and CDR2 as FQNEAQ (reference sequence). The germline V and J ends were trimmed by 1 base and 2 bases, with 8 bases remaining between them. The CDR3 loop spans 14 amino acids. The CDR3 spells CASSLVVTNTEAFF. In nucleotides, the CDR3 is TGTGCCAGCAGCTTAGTGGTGACTAACACTGAAGCTTTCTTT.

This clonotype was counted only a few times. V usage is TRBV24-1 and J usage is TRBJ2-6; 9 bases fit TRBD1. The CDR3 extends over 15 amino acids. With V trimmed by 9 bases and J by 3 bases, 5 bases remained unmatched. Germline lookup yields CDR1 KGHDR and CDR2 SFDVKD. This CDR3 is CATSTGGGGANVLTF. CDR3 bases: TGTGCCACCTCTACAGGGGGCGGTGGGGCCAACGTCCTGACTTTC.

This clonotype showed up many times. The chain recombines TRBV7-2 with TRBJ2-4; TRBD2 aligns across 12 bases. The CDR3 sequence is 16 residues long. Per germline, CDR1 SGHTA and CDR2 FQGNSA. J was trimmed by 3 bases and V by 5 bases; bases with no gene match: 5. The CDR3 coding sequence is TGTGCCAGCAGCCCTGGACTAGCGGGAATCAAAAACATTCAGTACTTC. As protein: CASSPGLAGIKNIQYF.

The chain uses TRBV2 and TRBJ2-5; D is ambiguous. The CDR3 contains 14 residues. The germline V gene has CDR1 SNHLY and CDR2 FYNNEI. The V end lost 2 bases, the J end lost 5 bases, and 12 bases lay between the germline ends. The chain's CDR3 is CASSEWSPGETQYF. For the CDR3, the DNA is TGTGCCAGCAGTGAATGGAGCCCCGGGGAGACCCAGTACTTC. Complete variable domain (other parts from reference TRBV2 and TRBJ2-5): EPEVTQTPSHQVTQMGQEVILRCVPISNHLYFYWYRQILGQKVEFLVSFYNNEISEKSEIFDDQFSVERPDGSNFTLKIRSTKLEDSAMYFCASSEWSPGETQYFGPGTRLLVL.

This clonotype was seen a few times. The rearrangement uses TRBV5-5 and TRBJ2-5, with D possibly being TRBD2 (5 bases). The V gene's germline CDR1 is SGHKS and CDR2 YYEKEE (reference sequence). The CDR3 is made up of 13 amino acids. V was trimmed by 7 bases and J by 5 bases, leaving 15 bases between them. The CDR3 sequence is CASSTEGPETQYF. The CDR3, as DNA: TGTGCCAGCTCCACTGAGGGTCCGGAGACCCAGTACTTC.

Many counts were recorded for this clonotype. The rearrangement uses TRBV28 and TRBJ2-3, with 7 bases aligning to TRBD1. The V gene end was trimmed by 6 bases and the J gene end by 4 bases; junction bases not matched to a gene: 4. Looked up from germline, CDR1 is MDHEN and CDR2 is SYDVKM. The CDR3 is made up of 13 amino acids. For the CDR3, the DNA is TGTGCCAGCAGGAAACAGGGGTCAGATACGCAGTATTTT. It translates to CASRKQGSDTQYF.

The chain recombines TRBV5-8 with TRBJ1-5; TRBD1 is a possible D gene (6 bases). The CDR3 sequence is 15 residues long. Between the trimmed V and J ends, which lost 3 bases and 2 bases, there was a span of 12 bases. Looked up from germline, CDR1 is SGHTS and CDR2 is YDEGEE. CDR3 coding DNA: TGTGCCAGCAGCTCCCCAGGGGCAGGCAATCAGCCCCAGCATTTT. Amino acid sequence: CASSSPGAGNQPQHF.